The T cell receptor (beta chain) under discussion was sequenced for a study of blood T cell repertoires in COVID-19. Study context: From the United States, Italy and Spain came samples of acute and convalescent COVID-19. Sources were T cells, B-cell-depleted T cells, or PBMCs; the material itself was cDNA or gDNA.

Germline V lookup: CDR1 SGHRS, CDR2 YFSETQ. V lost 0 bases to trimming and J lost 1 base; unmatched junction nucleotides: 6. The CDR3 runs 16 residues. Generated by immunoSEQ multiplex PCR, the TCRdb table keeps only in-frame clones and is missing some. Here the sample spans 95,000 to 120,000 clones, about 85% being singletons. The TCR originated in a man over 45 with acute or convalescent COVID-19. Sequenced sample: peripheral blood. V gene TRBV5-1 combines with J gene TRBJ2-5, with 7 bases lining up with TRBD2. The CDR3 spells CASSLGTSLAQETQYF. The DNA for the CDR3 is TGCGCCAGCAGCTTGGGGACTAGTTTAGCCCAAGAGACCCAGTACTTC.